The clone carrying this T cell receptor (beta chain) was seen ten or more times. Its antigen remains unidentified. TCRdb independently ran MiXCR on the 5' RACE reads; one entry per CDR3 protein. The sample shows some 68,000 distinct CDR3 sequences, approximately 7% of them seen only once. V dropped 5 bases and J dropped 3; count of bases not matched to a gene: 10. This CDR3 has 15 amino acids. Per germline, CDR1 SGHVS and CDR2 FQNEAQ. This entry comes from a study of T cells after yellow fever vaccination. Points from the study as a whole: Peaking faster, on day 5 versus 15, the secondary response was nonetheless weaker.

The clonotype originates from a young man who received the YFV17D yellow fever vaccine. The rearrangement links TRBV7-8 to TRBJ2-7; TRBD1 matches at 7 bases. Specimen: CD8+ T cells sorted from PBMCs, collected about 41 days after the first yellow fever vaccination. The CDR3 is CASSPGPGQIYEQYF. The CDR3 region has the DNA TGTGCCAGCAGCCCAGGGCCGGGACAGATCTACGAGCAGTACTTC.